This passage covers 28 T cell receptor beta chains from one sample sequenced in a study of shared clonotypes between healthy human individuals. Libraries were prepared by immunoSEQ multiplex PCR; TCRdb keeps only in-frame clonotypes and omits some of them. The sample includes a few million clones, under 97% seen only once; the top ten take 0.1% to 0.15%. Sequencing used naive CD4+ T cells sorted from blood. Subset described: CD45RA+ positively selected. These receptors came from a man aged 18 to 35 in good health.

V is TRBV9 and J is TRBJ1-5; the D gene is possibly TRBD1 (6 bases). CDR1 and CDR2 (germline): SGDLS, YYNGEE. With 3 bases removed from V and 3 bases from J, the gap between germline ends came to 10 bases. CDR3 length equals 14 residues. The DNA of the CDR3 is TGTGCCAGCAGCGCCGGGACATACAATCAGCCCCAGCATTTT. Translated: CASSAGTYNQPQHF.

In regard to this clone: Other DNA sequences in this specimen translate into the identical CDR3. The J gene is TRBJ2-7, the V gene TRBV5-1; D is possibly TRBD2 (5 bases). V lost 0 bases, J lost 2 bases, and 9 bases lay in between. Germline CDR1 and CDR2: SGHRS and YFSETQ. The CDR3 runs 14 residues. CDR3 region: CASSLAGGTYEQYF. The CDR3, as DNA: TGCGCCAGCAGCTTGGCCGGAGGCACCTACGAGCAGTACTTC. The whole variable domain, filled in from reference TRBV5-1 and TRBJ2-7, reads KAGVTQTPRYLIKTRGQQVTLSCSPISGHRSVSWYQQTPGQGLQFLFEYFSETQRNKGNFPGRFSGRQFSNSRSEMNVSTLELGDSALYLCASSLAGGTYEQYFGPGTRLTVT.

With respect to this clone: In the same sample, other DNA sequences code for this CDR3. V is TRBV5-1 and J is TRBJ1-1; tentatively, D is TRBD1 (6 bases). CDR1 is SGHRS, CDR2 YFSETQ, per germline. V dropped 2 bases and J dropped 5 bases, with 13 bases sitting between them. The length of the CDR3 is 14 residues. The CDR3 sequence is CASSFRGRGTEAFF. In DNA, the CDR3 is TGCGCCAGCAGCTTTAGGGGCAGGGGAACTGAAGCTTTCTTT.

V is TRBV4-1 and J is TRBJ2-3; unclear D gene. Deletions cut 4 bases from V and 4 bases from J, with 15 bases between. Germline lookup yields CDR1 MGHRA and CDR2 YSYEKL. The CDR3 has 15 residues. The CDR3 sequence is CASSPRQFAADTQYF. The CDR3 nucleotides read TGCGCCAGCAGCCCCAGACAATTCGCGGCAGATACGCAGTATTTT.

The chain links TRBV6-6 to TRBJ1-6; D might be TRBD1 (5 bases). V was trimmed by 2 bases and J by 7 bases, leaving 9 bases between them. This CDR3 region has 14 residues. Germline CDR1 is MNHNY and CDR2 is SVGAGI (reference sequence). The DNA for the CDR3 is TGTGCCAGCAGTTACGACAGCCAAAATTCACCCCTCCACTTT. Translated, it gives CASSYDSQNSPLHF.

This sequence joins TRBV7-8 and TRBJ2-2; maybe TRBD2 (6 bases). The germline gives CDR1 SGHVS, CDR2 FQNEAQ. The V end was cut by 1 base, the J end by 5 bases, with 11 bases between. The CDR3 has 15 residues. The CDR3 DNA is TGTGCCAGCAGCTTAGACGGGGGATGGACCGGGGAGCTGTTTTTT. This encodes CASSLDGGWTGELFF. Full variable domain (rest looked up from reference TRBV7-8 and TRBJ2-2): GAGVSQSPRYKVAKRGQDVALRCDPISGHVSLFWYQQALGQGPEFLTYFQNEAQLDKSGLPSDRFFAERPEGSVSTLKIQRTQQEDSAVYLCASSLDGGWTGELFFGEGSRLTVL.

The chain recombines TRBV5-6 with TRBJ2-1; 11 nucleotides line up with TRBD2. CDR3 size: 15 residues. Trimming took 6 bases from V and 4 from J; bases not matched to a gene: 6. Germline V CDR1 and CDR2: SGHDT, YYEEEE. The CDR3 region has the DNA TGTGCCAGCACCCCGGGGACTAGCGGATACAATGAGCAGTTCTTC. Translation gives CASTPGTSGYNEQFF.

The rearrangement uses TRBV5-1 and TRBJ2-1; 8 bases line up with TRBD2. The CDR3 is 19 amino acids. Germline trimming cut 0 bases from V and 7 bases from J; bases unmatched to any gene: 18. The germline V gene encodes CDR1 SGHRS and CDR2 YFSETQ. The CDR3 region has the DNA TGCGCCAGCAGCTTGGCCCCGCCTAGCGGGTTACATCGGGGAAATGAGCAGTTCTTC. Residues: CASSLAPPSGLHRGNEQFF.

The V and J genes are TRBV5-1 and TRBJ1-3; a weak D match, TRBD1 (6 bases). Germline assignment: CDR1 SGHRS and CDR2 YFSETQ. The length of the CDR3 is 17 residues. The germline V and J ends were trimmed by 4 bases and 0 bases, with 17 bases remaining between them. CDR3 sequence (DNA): TGCGCCAGCAGCCTGGGGGCCCTGTTGAGCTCTGGAAACACCATATATTTT. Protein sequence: CASSLGALLSSGNTIYF.

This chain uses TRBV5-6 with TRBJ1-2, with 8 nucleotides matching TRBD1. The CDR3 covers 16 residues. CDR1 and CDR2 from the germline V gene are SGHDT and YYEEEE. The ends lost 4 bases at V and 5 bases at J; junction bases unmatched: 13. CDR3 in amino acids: CASSPYRDRTGYGYTF. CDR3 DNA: TGTGCCAGCAGCCCTTACCGGGACAGGACCGGTTATGGCTACACCTTC.

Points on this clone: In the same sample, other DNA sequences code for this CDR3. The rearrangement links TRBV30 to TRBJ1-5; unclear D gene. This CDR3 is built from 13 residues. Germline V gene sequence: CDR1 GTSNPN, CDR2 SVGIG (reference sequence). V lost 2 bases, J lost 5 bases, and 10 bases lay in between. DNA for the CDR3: TGTGCCTGGAGTTCGGCTGACCATCAGCCCCAGCATTTT. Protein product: CAWSSADHQPQHF. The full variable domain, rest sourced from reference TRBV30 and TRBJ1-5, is SQTIHQWPATLVQPVGSPLSLECTVEGTSNPNLYWYRQAAGRGLQLLFYSVGIGQISSEVPQNLSASRPQDRQFILSSKKLLLSDSGFYLCAWSSADHQPQHFGDGTRLSIL.

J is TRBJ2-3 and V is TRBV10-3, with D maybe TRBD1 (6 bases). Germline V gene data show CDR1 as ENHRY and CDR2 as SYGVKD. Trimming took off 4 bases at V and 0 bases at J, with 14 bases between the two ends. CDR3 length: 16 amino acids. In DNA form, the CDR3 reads TGTGCCATCAGTGGTGCAAGGACAGTTAGCACAGATACGCAGTATTTT. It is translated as CAISGARTVSTDTQYF.

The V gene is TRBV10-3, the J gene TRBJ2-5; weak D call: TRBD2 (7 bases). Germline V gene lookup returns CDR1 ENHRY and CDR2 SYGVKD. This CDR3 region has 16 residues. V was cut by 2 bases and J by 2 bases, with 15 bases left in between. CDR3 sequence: CAISENRGATQETQYF. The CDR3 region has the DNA TGTGCCATCAGTGAGAACCGGGGGGCTACACAAGAGACCCAGTACTTC.

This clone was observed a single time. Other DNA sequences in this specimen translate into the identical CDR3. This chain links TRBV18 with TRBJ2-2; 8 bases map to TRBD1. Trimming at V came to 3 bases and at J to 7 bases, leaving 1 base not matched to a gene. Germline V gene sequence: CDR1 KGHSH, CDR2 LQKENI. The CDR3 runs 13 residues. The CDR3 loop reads CASSPGQDGELFF. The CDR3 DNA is TGTGCCAGCTCACCGGGACAGGACGGGGAGCTGTTTTTT.

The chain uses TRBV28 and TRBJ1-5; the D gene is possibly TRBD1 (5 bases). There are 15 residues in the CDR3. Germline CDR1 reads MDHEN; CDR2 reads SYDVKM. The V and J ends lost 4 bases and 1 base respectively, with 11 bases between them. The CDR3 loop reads CASSWGVLSNQPQHF. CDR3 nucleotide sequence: TGTGCCAGCAGTTGGGGGGTATTGAGCAATCAGCCCCAGCATTTT.

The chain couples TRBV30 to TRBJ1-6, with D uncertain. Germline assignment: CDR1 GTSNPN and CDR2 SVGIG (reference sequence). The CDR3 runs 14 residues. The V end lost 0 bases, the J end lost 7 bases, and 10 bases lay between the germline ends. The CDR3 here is CAWSVLSPNSPLHF. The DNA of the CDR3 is TGTGCCTGGAGTGTACTCAGCCCAAATTCACCCCTCCACTTT.

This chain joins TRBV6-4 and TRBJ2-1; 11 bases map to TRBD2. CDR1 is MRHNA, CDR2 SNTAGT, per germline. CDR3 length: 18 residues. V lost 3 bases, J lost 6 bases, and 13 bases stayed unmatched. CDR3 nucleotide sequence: TGTGCCAGCAGTGAACTCTTGGGACTAGCGGAAAAATCCAATGAGCAGTTCTTC. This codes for CASSELLGLAEKSNEQFF.

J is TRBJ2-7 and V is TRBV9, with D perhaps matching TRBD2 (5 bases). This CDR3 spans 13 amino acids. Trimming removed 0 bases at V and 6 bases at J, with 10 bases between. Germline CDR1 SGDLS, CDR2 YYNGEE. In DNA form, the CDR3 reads TGTGCCAGCAGCGTAGGCCCGGGAACCGAGCAGTACTTC. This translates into CASSVGPGTEQYF.

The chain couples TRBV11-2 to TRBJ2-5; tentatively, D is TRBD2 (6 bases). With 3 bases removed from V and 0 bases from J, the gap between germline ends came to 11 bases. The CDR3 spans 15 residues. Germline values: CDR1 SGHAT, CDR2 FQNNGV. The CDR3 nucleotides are TGTGCCAGCAGCTTTGCGGGGAAGGACCAAGAGACCCAGTACTTC. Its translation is CASSFAGKDQETQYF.

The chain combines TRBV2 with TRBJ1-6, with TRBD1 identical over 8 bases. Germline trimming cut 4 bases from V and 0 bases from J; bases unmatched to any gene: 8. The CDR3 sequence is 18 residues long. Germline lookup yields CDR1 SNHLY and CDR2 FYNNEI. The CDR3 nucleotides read TGTGCCAGCAGTGCCGGGGACAGGTCGAGCTCCTATAATTCACCCCTCCACTTT. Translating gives CASSAGDRSSSYNSPLHF.

Written as DNA, the CDR3 is TGTGCCAGCACCCGGGGAGCCAACACCGGGGAGCTGTTTTTT. Translation gives CASTRGANTGELFF. This chain joins TRBV7-8 and TRBJ2-2, with TRBD2 as a possible D gene (5 bases). CDR1 is SGHVS and CDR2 is FQNEAQ in the germline V gene. This CDR3 is built from 14 residues. With 7 bases removed from V and 2 bases from J, the gap between germline ends came to 11 bases.

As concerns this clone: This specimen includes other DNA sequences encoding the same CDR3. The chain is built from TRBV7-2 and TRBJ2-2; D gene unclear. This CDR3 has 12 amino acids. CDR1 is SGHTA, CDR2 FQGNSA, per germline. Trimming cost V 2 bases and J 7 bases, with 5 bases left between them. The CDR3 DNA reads TGTGCCAGCAGCTTACGCAGCGGGGAGCTGTTTTTT. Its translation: CASSLRSGELFF.

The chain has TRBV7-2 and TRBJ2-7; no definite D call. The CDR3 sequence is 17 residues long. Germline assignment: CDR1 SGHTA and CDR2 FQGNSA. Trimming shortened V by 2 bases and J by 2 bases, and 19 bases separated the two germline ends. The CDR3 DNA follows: TGTGCCAGCAGCTTACCGGCTCTCGGATTACTAACCTACGAGCAGTACTTC. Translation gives CASSLPALGLLTYEQYF.

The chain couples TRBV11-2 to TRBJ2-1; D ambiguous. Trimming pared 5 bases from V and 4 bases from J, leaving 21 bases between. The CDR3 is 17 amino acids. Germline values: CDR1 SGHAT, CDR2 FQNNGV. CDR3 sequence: CASSQLPPMGFYNEQFF. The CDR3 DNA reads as TGTGCCAGCAGCCAGCTCCCCCCCATGGGTTTTTACAATGAGCAGTTCTTC.

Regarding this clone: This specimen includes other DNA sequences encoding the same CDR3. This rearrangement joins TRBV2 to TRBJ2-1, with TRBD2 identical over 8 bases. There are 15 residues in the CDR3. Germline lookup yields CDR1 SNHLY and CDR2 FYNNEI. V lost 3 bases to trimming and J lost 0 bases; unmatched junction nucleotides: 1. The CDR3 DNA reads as TGTGCCAGCAGTGATGGGACTAGCTCCTACAATGAGCAGTTCTTC. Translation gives CASSDGTSSYNEQFF.

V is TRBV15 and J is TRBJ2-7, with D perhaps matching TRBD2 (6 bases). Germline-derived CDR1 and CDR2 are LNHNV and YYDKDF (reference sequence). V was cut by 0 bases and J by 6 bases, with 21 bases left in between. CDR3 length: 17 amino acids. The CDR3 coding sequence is TGTGCCACCAGCAGAGATTATATAAAGGGCGGGATTGGCGAGCAGTACTTC. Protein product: CATSRDYIKGGIGEQYF.

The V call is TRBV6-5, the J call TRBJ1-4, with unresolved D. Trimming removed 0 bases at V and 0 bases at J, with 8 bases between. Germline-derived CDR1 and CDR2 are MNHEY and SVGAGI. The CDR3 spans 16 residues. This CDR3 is CASSYSPAATNEKLFF. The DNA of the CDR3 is TGTGCCAGCAGTTACTCACCGGCAGCAACTAATGAAAAACTGTTTTTT.

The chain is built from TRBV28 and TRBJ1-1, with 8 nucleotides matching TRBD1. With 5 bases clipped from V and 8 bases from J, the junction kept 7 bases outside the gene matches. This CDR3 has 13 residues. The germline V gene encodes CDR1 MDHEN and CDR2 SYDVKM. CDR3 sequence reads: CASSPQDRAEAFF. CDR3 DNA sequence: TGTGCCAGCAGTCCCCAGGACAGGGCGGAAGCTTTCTTT.